A single sample is the source of the 11 T cell receptor beta chains below, sequenced in a study of T cell responses to AZD1222 COVID-19 vaccine. Measured with immunoSEQ multiplex PCR; TCRdb has only the in-frame clones, and not every one. In the table there are over 100,000 clones, around 86% of which are singletons. The material was peripheral blood, obtained on day 0 of AZD1222 vaccination. These receptors all stem from an adult in good health.

V and J are TRBV7-9 and TRBJ1-2; TRBD1 aligns across 8 bases. Germline V gives CDR1 SEHNR, CDR2 FQNEAQ (reference sequence). The CDR3 spans 16 residues. The V segment lost 3 bases and the J segment 2 bases; nucleotides outside the gene matches: 8. The CDR3 loop reads CASSLGQVRLNYGYTF. As DNA, the CDR3 is TGTGCCAGCAGCTTGGGACAGGTACGATTGAACTATGGCTACACCTTC.

This clone was observed a single time. The rearrangement uses TRBV7-2 and TRBJ2-3; perhaps TRBD2 as D (5 bases). Trimming left V 4 bases short and J 2 bases short, with 16 bases between. CDR1 is SGHTA, CDR2 FQGNSA, per germline. CDR3 length equals 16 residues. The CDR3 loop reads CASSSLVVTNTDTQYF. CDR3 bases: TGTGCCAGCAGCTCGCTGGTGGTGACTAACACAGATACGCAGTATTTT.

About this clone: Within the sample, other DNA sequences also encode this same CDR3. The J gene is TRBJ1-3, the V gene TRBV18; D ambiguous. V lost 1 base to trimming and J lost 1 base, with 2 bases between them. CDR1 KGHSH and CDR2 LQKENI come from the germline V gene. The CDR3 runs to 13 residues. CDR3 sequence reads: CASSPQSGNTIYF. The CDR3 DNA reads as TGTGCCAGCTCACCACAGTCTGGAAACACCATATATTTT.

V gene TRBV4-1 combines with J gene TRBJ2-2, with 7 bases lining up with TRBD1. CDR1 and CDR2 (germline): MGHRA, YSYEKL. V was clipped by 8 bases and J by 6 bases; unmatched bases: 12. This CDR3 is 15 amino acids long. The CDR3: CASGLGTVMAGELFF. The DNA for the CDR3 is TGCGCCAGCGGCCTAGGGACAGTTATGGCCGGGGAGCTGTTTTTT.

The chain recombines TRBV4-1 with TRBJ2-6; no firm D call. V was pared by 1 base and J by 0 bases, with 7 bases between. Germline CDR1 is MGHRA and CDR2 is YSYEKL. The CDR3 is 16 amino acids. This chain's CDR3 is CASSQGSSSGANVLTF. For the CDR3, the DNA is TGCGCCAGCAGCCAAGGTTCCAGCTCTGGGGCCAACGTCCTGACTTTC.

The CDR3 reads CASRNSGQYGYTF. The CDR3 nucleotides read TGCGCCAGCAGAAATTCGGGACAGTATGGCTACACCTTC. The rearrangement links TRBV5-1 to TRBJ1-2; TRBD1 matches at 7 bases. This CDR3 has 13 residues. Losses at the gene ends were 5 bases for V and 5 bases for J; bases not matched to a gene: 6. Germline V gene lookup returns CDR1 SGHRS and CDR2 YFSETQ.

CDR3 region: CASSPEGETVQHF. Written as DNA, the CDR3 is TGTGCCAGCTCACCAGAAGGGGAGACTGTCCAGCATTTT. The chain uses TRBV18 and TRBJ1-5; maybe TRBD1 (5 bases). Trimming took off 2 bases at V and 12 bases at J, with 14 bases between the two ends. The CDR3 totals 13 residues. The germline gives CDR1 KGHSH, CDR2 LQKENI.

This clone was observed once. In nucleotides, the CDR3 is TGTGCCAGTAGTATAGTGGCAGGGCGGCAGGAAGCTTTCTTT. Residues: CASSIVAGRQEAFF. The chain employs TRBV19 and TRBJ1-1, with D tentatively TRBD1 (5 bases). This CDR3 spans 14 amino acids. V was clipped by 1 base and J by 8 bases, with 14 bases between them. Germline CDR1 LNHDA, CDR2 SQIVND (reference sequence).

The J gene is TRBJ2-2, the V gene TRBV5-1; 7 positions agree with TRBD1. The V gene end was trimmed by 4 bases and the J gene end by 6 bases; junction bases not matched to a gene: 12. CDR1 SGHRS and CDR2 YFSETQ come from the germline V gene. The CDR3 totals 16 residues. DNA of the CDR3: TGCGCCAGCAGCCGGACCGGGACAGTGATCTCCGGGGAGCTGTTTTTT. Translation gives CASSRTGTVISGELFF. Combining the CDR3 with reference TRBV5-1 and TRBJ2-2 gives the whole variable domain KAGVTQTPRYLIKTRGQQVTLSCSPISGHRSVSWYQQTPGQGLQFLFEYFSETQRNKGNFPGRFSGRQFSNSRSEMNVSTLELGDSALYLCASSRTGTVISGELFFGEGSRLTVL.

The chain employs TRBV14 and TRBJ1-2, with a possible D match to TRBD1 (6 bases). The CDR3 totals 14 residues. Trimming pared 3 bases from V and 3 bases from J, leaving 11 bases between. Germline assignment: CDR1 SGHDN and CDR2 FVKESK. The CDR3 DNA reads TGTGCCAGCAGCCAGGACAGCTGGTACTATGGCTACACCTTC. This encodes CASSQDSWYYGYTF.

The chain has TRBV6-4 and TRBJ1-2; TRBD1 agrees at 11 bases. The V and J ends lost 7 bases and 8 bases, in that order; junction bases with no gene match: 9. This CDR3 is 14 amino acids long. Germline V lookup: CDR1 MRHNA, CDR2 SNTAGT. The CDR3, as DNA: TGTGCCAGCACCCGGGACAGGGGGACAGGAGGCTACACCTTC. Protein product: CASTRDRGTGGYTF.